The clone carrying this T cell receptor (beta chain) was counted only a few times. These data are taken from a study of blood T cell repertoires in COVID-19. Across the study: Material from acute and convalescent COVID-19 was sourced from the United States, Italy and Spain. The cDNA or gDNA used as material had been derived from T cells, B-cell-depleted T cells, or PBMCs.

With 0 bases clipped from V and 2 bases from J, the junction kept 8 bases outside the gene matches. In germline, CDR1 is SGHAT, CDR2 FQNNGV. The CDR3 sequence is 17 residues long. Methods used by the authors: Reference gene primer amplification in the assay estimated nucleated cell counts. Produced via immunoSEQ multiplex PCR; TCRdb's table is partial and in-frame only. V and J calls plus clone size are reproduced from that table; the DNA served to infer D and trimming. The sample includes over 50,000 clones, approximately 88% of them seen just once. This chain connects TRBV11-2 to TRBJ2-3; 7 bases map to TRBD2. The receptor's source is a human donor in a cohort sampled during active COVID-19. The sample was peripheral blood. CDR3 DNA: TGTGCCAGCAGCTTAGATGGTGCGGGAGTCAACACAGATACGCAGTATTTT. Its translation is CASSLDGAGVNTDTQYF.